Below, one TCR beta chain is given with its context. Germline CDR1 and CDR2: SSHAT and FNYEAQ (reference sequence). V gave up 5 bases and J gave up 1 base, with 13 bases separating them. This CDR3 comprises 15 residues. The assay received all extracted DNA from sorted CD8+ subsets. Sequenced by immunoSEQ multiplex PCR; TCRdb stores in-frame clones only, minus some. The data hold about 12,000 clones, with under 95% observed a single time. Time point defined: week 3, after first cycle of checkpoint inhibitor. Disease control meant complete response, partial response or stable disease at 12 weeks. Prior systemic cancer therapy, immunosuppressant use and other active malignancies excluded patients. The data stem from a study of blood T cell dynamics during melanoma immunotherapy. Overall study: Standard first-line treatment here was pembrolizumab or nivolumab plus ipilimumab in metastatic melanoma.

The chain recombines TRBV7-7 with TRBJ2-3; either TRBD1 or TRBD2 may fit D (5 bases each). This clonotype was obtained from a human donor with melanoma. Sequenced material: effector memory CD8+ T cells from blood, taken from a patient treated with checkpoint blockade. DNA of the CDR3: TGTGCCAGCAGCCCCGGGGCTCCCGGCACAGATACGCAGTATTTT. It is translated as CASSPGAPGTDTQYF.